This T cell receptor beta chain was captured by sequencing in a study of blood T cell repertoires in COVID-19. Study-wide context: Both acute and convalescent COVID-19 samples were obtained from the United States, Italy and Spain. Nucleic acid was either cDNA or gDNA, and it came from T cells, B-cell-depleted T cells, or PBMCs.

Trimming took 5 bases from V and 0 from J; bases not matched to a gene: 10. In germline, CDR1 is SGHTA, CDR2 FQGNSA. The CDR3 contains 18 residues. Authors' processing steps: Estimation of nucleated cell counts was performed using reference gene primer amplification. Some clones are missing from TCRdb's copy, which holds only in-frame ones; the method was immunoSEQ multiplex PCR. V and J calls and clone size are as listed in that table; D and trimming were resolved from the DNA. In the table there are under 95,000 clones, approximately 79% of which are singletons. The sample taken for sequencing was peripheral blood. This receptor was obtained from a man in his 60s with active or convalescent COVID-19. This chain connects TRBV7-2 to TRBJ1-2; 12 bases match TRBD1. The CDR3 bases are TGTGCCAGCAGCAAGTACCGGGACAGGGGGCTTTCTAACTATGGCTACACCTTC. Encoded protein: CASSKYRDRGLSNYGYTF.